Shown below are 16 T cell receptor beta chains from a single sample sequenced in a study of blood T cells in healthy people across ages. PCR was performed a second time for 7 to 11 cycles using a sample-barcoded 5' primer and a J-beta primer mix. One entry per CDR3 protein, called by TCRdb with MiXCR from the 5' RACE reads. This sample has approximately 1.5 million distinct CDR3 sequences; around 35% occur once, and the top ten carry 10% to 12%. Sequenced sample: blood. Receptors originate from a woman aged 25-40 years in good health.

The rearrangement uses TRBV5-1 and TRBJ2-3; 10 bases fit TRBD1. This CDR3 has 17 residues. Germline V gene lookup returns CDR1 SGHRS and CDR2 YFSETQ. V lost 4 bases to trimming and J lost 1 base; unmatched junction nucleotides: 9. The CDR3 DNA follows: TGCGCCAGCAGCCAAAATCCGGGACAGGGGCGCACAGATACGCAGTATTTT. Translated, it gives CASSQNPGQGRTDTQYF.

Remarks on this clonotype: A much more abundant neighbour one base away suggests this may be a read error. The CDR3 bases are TGTGCCGGCAGCTTTCAGGGTTGGACAGATACGCAGTATTTT. Translating gives CAGSFQGWTDTQYF. V and J are TRBV7-2 and TRBJ2-3; a weak D match, TRBD1 (5 bases). Per the germline V gene, CDR1 is SGHTA and CDR2 is FQGNSA. The CDR3 runs 14 residues.

This rearrangement joins TRBV20-1 to TRBJ2-5; 8 nucleotides line up with TRBD2. The V and J ends lost 0 bases and 11 bases, in that order; junction bases with no gene match: 11. The CDR3 length is 14 residues. CDR1 DFQATT and CDR2 SNEGSKA come from the germline V gene (reference sequence). The CDR3 is CSARESGRGGRQYF. In DNA form, the CDR3 reads TGCAGTGCTAGAGAAAGCGGGAGAGGGGGACGGCAGTACTTC.

This clonotype was seen only once. The chain uses TRBV25-1 and TRBJ1-2; D not resolved. The V gene lost 2 bases and the J gene lost 4 bases, with 14 bases spanning the gap. CDR1 and CDR2 (germline): MGHDK, SYGVNS. CDR3 length equals 15 residues. The CDR3 DNA reads as TGTGCCAGCAGTGAACATGGACGGACCTTCTATGGCTACACCTTC. Amino acid sequence: CASSEHGRTFYGYTF.

In this sample, this clonotype turned up a few times. The genes are TRBV20-1 and TRBJ1-6, with TRBD1 matching over 7 bases. J gave up 6 bases and V 5 bases, and 4 bases lay outside the gene matches. Germline values: CDR1 DFQATT, CDR2 SNEGSKA (reference sequence). The CDR3 spans 13 residues. Here the CDR3 DNA reads TGCAGTGCTCTACAGGGGACTAATTCACCCCTCCACTTT. Translation gives CSALQGTNSPLHF.

This clonotype was seen only a few times. The rearrangement joins TRBV9 to TRBJ1-4; D possibly corresponds to TRBD1 (6 bases). V was shortened by 4 bases and J by 0 bases, with 16 bases between the two germline ends. The germline CDR1 and CDR2 sequences are SGDLS and YYNGEE. This CDR3 comprises 17 residues. The CDR3 here is CASSPTTGHATNEKLFF. The CDR3 region has the DNA TGTGCCAGCAGCCCAACGACAGGCCATGCAACTAATGAAAAACTGTTTTTT.

In its sample, this clonotype was seen a few times. A clone one base away is much larger, so this may be a read error. V usage is TRBV10-3 and J usage is TRBJ2-5; D remains unclear. Trimming removed 8 bases from V and 1 base from J, with 11 bases in between. Germline V gives CDR1 ENHRY, CDR2 SYGVKD. This CDR3 is built from 13 residues. Here the CDR3 reads CAIYVPVQETQYF. CDR3 nucleotide sequence: TGTGCCATCTACGTTCCTGTCCAAGAGACCCAGTACTTC.

This clonotype was seen a few times. The gene calls are TRBV27 and TRBJ2-2; D is perhaps TRBD2 (5 bases). The V end was cut by 5 bases, the J end by 10 bases, with 11 bases between. The CDR3 sequence is 12 residues long. Germline V gene lookup returns CDR1 MNHEY and CDR2 SMNVEV (reference sequence). The CDR3 nucleotides are TGTGCCAGCAGTCTCACTAGGCAGGAGCTGTTTTTT. It specifies CASSLTRQELFF.

The chain combines TRBV25-1 with TRBJ1-2; D call uncertain. The germline V gene encodes CDR1 MGHDK and CDR2 SYGVNS. This CDR3 has 13 residues. V gave up 3 bases and J gave up 8 bases, with 13 bases separating them. This CDR3 reads CASSDQSGPGYTF. CDR3 bases: TGTGCCAGCAGTGATCAATCCGGCCCAGGCTACACCTTC.

This chain links TRBV3-1 with TRBJ2-2; the D call may be TRBD1 or TRBD2 (6 bases each). V was pared by 4 bases and J by 5 bases, with 11 bases between. This CDR3 comprises 14 residues. CDR1 and CDR2 (germline): LGHDT, YNNKEL (reference sequence). The CDR3 loop is CASSRKGGTGELFF. In DNA, the CDR3 is TGTGCCAGCAGCCGAAAGGGGGGTACCGGGGAGCTGTTTTTT.

This clonotype has only a few counts. CDR3 sequence: CASSDNSGGVYEQYF. CDR3 nucleotide sequence: TGTGCCAGCAGCGATAATAGCGGGGGGGTCTACGAGCAGTACTTC. V and J are TRBV11-3 and TRBJ2-7; 11 bases agree with TRBD2. Germline CDR1 reads SGHNT; CDR2 reads YENEEA. J gave up 3 bases and V 5 bases, and 6 bases lay outside the gene matches. CDR3 length: 15 residues. The full variable domain, completed using reference TRBV11-3 and TRBJ2-7, is EAGVVQSPRYKIIEKKQPVAFWCNPISGHNTLYWYLQNLGQGPELLIRYENEEAVDDSQLPKDRFSAERLKGVDSTLKIQPAELGDSAVYLCASSDNSGGVYEQYFGPGTRLTVT.

The CDR3 DNA reads as TGCAGTGCTAGCGTAGTTATGGTGGTGGGAGGCTACACCTTC. This translates into CSASVVMVVGGYTF. The chain is built from TRBV20-1 and TRBJ1-2, with D uncertain. This CDR3 contains 14 residues. Germline CDR1 DFQATT, CDR2 SNEGSKA (reference sequence). Trimming took 3 bases from V and 8 from J, leaving 19 bases between them.

The chain is built from TRBV28 and TRBJ2-5, with TRBD2 as a possible D gene (6 bases). V was cut by 3 bases and J by 6 bases, with 11 bases left in between. Germline V lookup: CDR1 MDHEN, CDR2 SYDVKM. This CDR3 comprises 13 residues. The CDR3 here is CASSFTGVQTQYF. The CDR3 region has the DNA TGTGCCAGCAGTTTTACGGGAGTCCAGACCCAGTACTTC.

This clonotype was detected many times. This chain connects TRBV12-3 or TRBV12-4 to TRBJ1-6; D perhaps matches TRBD1 (6 bases). The ends were cut back, 3 bases at V and 9 bases at J, with 12 bases in the middle. The CDR3 totals 14 residues. The DNA of the CDR3 is TGTGCCAGCAGTTTTGCCAGGGGAGGTTCACCCCTCCACTTT. Its protein is CASSFARGGSPLHF.

The chain has TRBV5-1 and TRBJ2-7, with a weak D call TRBD1 (6 bases). Germline assignment: CDR1 SGHRS and CDR2 YFSETQ. With 1 base removed from V and 7 bases from J, the gap between germline ends came to 18 bases. CDR3 size: 15 residues. As DNA, the CDR3 is TGCGCCAGCAGCTTGTTGGACAGTATCCCCGAAGAGCAGTACTTC. It codes for CASSLLDSIPEEQYF.

This clonotype occurred once. The chain carries TRBV27 and TRBJ2-7; 8 bases are a match to TRBD2. Germline-derived CDR1 and CDR2 are MNHEY and SMNVEV (reference sequence). J was trimmed by 7 bases and V by 5 bases; bases with no gene match: 16. There are 16 residues in the CDR3. CDR3 bases: TGTGCCAGCAGTCCCTCCATAGCGGGATTTCGTGGAGAGCAGTACTTC. Its translation is CASSPSIAGFRGEQYF.